Sequencing of this TCR beta chain was carried out in a study of blood T cell repertoires in COVID-19 (dated by TCRdb to about 2020). At the level of the whole study: Samples from collaborators originated in the United States, Italy and Spain and spanned both the acute and convalescent phases of COVID-19. The material from the prospective study consisted of cDNA or gDNA derived from T cells, B-cell-depleted T cells, or PBMCs. Deeply sampled blood TCRbeta repertoires from subjects exposed to, actively infected with, or recovered from COVID-19 were included in the dataset. A freely available public database, intended as a resource for researchers studying the immune response to SARS-CoV-2, is where the repertoires were released. Samples were obtained from the ongoing ImmuneRACE study (first 160 participants) and from over a thousand subjects provided by 6 global collaborators. The sample metadata nearly always contained a de-identified subject ID, COVID-19 status, age in years and sex. HLA class I and class II types, where available, came from metadata supplied by the sample provider rather than from assay-based typing.

Points the paper makes about the study in general: How much clinical and demographic metadata was included differed by source and by participant, and the metadata was provided uncurated.

The germline V gene sets CDR1 to MNHEY and CDR2 to SVGAGI. V is trimmed back by 6 bases and J by 6 bases, and the junction contains 8 bases that no gene match accounts for. Inclusive of the bounding cysteine and phenylalanine, the CDR3 is 14 residues long. Kept here is only the CDR3 DNA, which spans 42 bases and is read in frame from base 1. This clone turned up a few times. What this receptor recognizes is not known. No much larger clone is present one base from it, and per-base qualities are unavailable. Whole blood was collected in K2EDTA tubes by collaborating institutions according to the institutions' own protocols. For TCRbeta analysis, collaborators shipped samples in one of three forms: frozen whole blood, isolated PBMCs, or DNA extracted from either of those sample types. TCRbeta CDR3 regions were amplified from genomic DNA by means of the immunoSEQ Assay, a bias-controlled multiplex PCR. Regarding the original processing steps: The number of nucleated cells in each sample was estimated from the amplification of reference gene primers within the assay. Sequence reads were collapsed and filtered to measure the absolute abundance of every unique TCRbeta CDR3 rearrangement. For each sample, productive Simpson clonality was calculated as the square root of Simpson's diversity index across productive rearrangements. Not all clones reach the TCRdb copy of this immuneACCESS table, which keeps in-frame sequences only. Checked studies attribute under half of the gap to unresolved V genes and leave the rest unexplained. That table supplies the V and J calls and clone size; D and trimming were determined from the DNA. The sample includes fewer than 300,000 clones, with 81% observed a single time. Around 3.2% of the sample is in the top ten clones.

The material sequenced was peripheral blood. The rearranged chain carries TRBV6-5 and TRBJ1-2; 9 middle bases align to TRBD1. The source of this sequence is a woman aged 60-75 years with active or convalescent COVID-19. The nucleotide sequence reads TGTGCCAGCAGGGGAAGGACAGGGGAAAATGGCTACACCTTC. It is translated as CASRGRTGENGYTF.